The 25 T cell receptor beta chains in this list originate from one sample, sequenced in a study of T cells expressing NK-cell markers. TCRdb re-called the 5' RACE reads and shows each CDR3 protein once, DNA omitted. Reported are approximately 170,000 distinct CDR3 sequences; the ten largest clones contain 20% to 25%. Material: blood T cells: a sorted CD56 or NKG2C T cell subset, CD4+ or CD8+ T cells, or bulk PBMC T cells (not recorded which). These TCRs come from a man aged 18-69 years in good health.

The genes are TRBV18 and TRBJ2-5; TCRdb lists TRBD2, though no DNA is available to test this call. From germline, CDR1 is KGHSH and CDR2 LQKENI. The CDR3 has 16 residues. The CDR3 loop is CASSERTRSWEETQYF.

This chain connects TRBV11-2 to TRBJ2-5; absent DNA, TCRdb's TRBD2 call cannot be checked. This CDR3 is 19 amino acids long. Germline CDR1 reads SGHAT; CDR2 reads FQNNGV. CDR3 residues: CASSLGTSGVPPYQETQYF.

This sequence joins TRBV5-1 and TRBJ2-5; TCRdb's D gene call, TRBD1, goes unchecked for lack of DNA. CDR3 length: 16 amino acids. Germline-derived CDR1 and CDR2 are SGHRS and YFSETQ. The CDR3 here is CASSPRTGTDQETQYF.

The chain has TRBV28 and TRBJ2-1; there is no DNA to check the TCRdb D call of TRBD2. CDR1 is MDHEN and CDR2 is SYDVKM in the germline V gene. The CDR3 contains 13 residues. CDR3 sequence reads: CASSIASGREQFF.

V gene TRBV24-1 combines with J gene TRBJ2-1. The CDR3 is made up of 14 amino acids. Germline V gene sequence: CDR1 KGHDR, CDR2 SFDVKD. The CDR3 reads CATSRGVGSDEQFF.

The J gene is TRBJ2-7, the V gene TRBV18; without DNA, the TCRdb call of TRBD2 cannot be checked. Germline V gives CDR1 KGHSH, CDR2 LQKENI. The CDR3 length is 14 residues. CDR3 sequence reads: CASSPQPGPWEQYF.

The CDR3 region is CASSLTLGISEQYF. The chain joins TRBV7-9 to TRBJ2-7. CDR1 and CDR2 from the germline V gene are SEHNR and FQNEAQ (reference sequence). The CDR3 loop spans 14 amino acids.

This chain joins TRBV7-3 and TRBJ2-1; the TCRdb D gene call, TRBD1, has no DNA to confirm it. The CDR3 runs to 14 residues. Germline V gene sequence: CDR1 SGHTA, CDR2 FQGTGA. The CDR3 reads CASSLGPDLNEQFF.

The chain couples TRBV6-1 to TRBJ2-3; TCRdb returns TRBD2, unconfirmable since there is no DNA. The CDR3 is made up of 15 amino acids. The V gene's germline CDR1 is MNHNS and CDR2 SASEGT. CDR3 residues: CASSQGLAPTDTQYF.

The chain uses TRBV19 and TRBJ1-1; TCRdb names TRBD1, which stays unverified in the absence of DNA. Germline values: CDR1 LNHDA, CDR2 SQIVND (reference sequence). CDR3 size: 14 residues. This chain's CDR3 is CASSVTGGIAEAFF.

The chain combines TRBV27 with TRBJ2-7. The CDR3 runs to 15 residues. Germline-derived CDR1 and CDR2 are MNHEY and SMNVEV (reference sequence). The CDR3 spells CASSPARGGFYEQYF.

V is TRBV5-1 and J is TRBJ2-7; the D call from TCRdb, TRBD1, cannot be confirmed without DNA. This CDR3 contains 12 residues. Germline assignment: CDR1 SGHRS and CDR2 YFSETQ. The CDR3 protein is CASSDGTGEQYF.

V usage is TRBV10-3 and J usage is TRBJ2-7; the TRBD1 assignment by TCRdb is unverifiable without DNA. The CDR3 covers 17 residues. Germline lookup yields CDR1 ENHRY and CDR2 SYGVKD. The CDR3 protein is CAIKGPGQDRGNYEQYF.

CDR3 loop: CASSGTGGEQETQYF. The chain couples TRBV5-1 to TRBJ2-5; the D call of TRBD1 rests on TCRdb alone, since no DNA is present to check it. The V gene's germline CDR1 is SGHRS and CDR2 YFSETQ. The CDR3 runs 15 residues.

The chain uses TRBV12-3 or TRBV12-4 and TRBJ2-7; with no DNA, the TCRdb D assignment of TRBD1 cannot be verified. This CDR3 has 15 residues. CDR3 amino acids: CASSTPTGNTGEQYF.

The CDR3 sequence is CASRTSGGFYQETQYF. V and J are TRBV7-8 and TRBJ2-5; TCRdb proposes TRBD2, but this gene call is untestable without DNA. The CDR3 contains 16 residues. Germline V gene lookup returns CDR1 SGHVS and CDR2 FQNEAQ.

This chain links TRBV6-1 with TRBJ1-2; TCRdb names TRBD1, which stays unverified in the absence of DNA. The CDR3 is 13 amino acids. Germline CDR1 and CDR2: MNHNS and SASEGT. The chain's CDR3 is CASRADSLYGYTF.

V and J are TRBV7-9 and TRBJ1-1. CDR1 and CDR2 (germline): SEHNR, FQNEAQ (reference sequence). This CDR3 is built from 12 residues. The CDR3 sequence is CASSYYRGEAFF.

V is TRBV6-5 and J is TRBJ2-7; without DNA, the TCRdb call of TRBD1 cannot be checked. Germline lookup yields CDR1 MNHEY and CDR2 SVGAGI. The CDR3 sequence is 14 residues long. CDR3 protein: CASSLSGQSYEQYF.

This chain links TRBV20-1 with TRBJ1-2. CDR1 DFQATT and CDR2 SNEGSKA come from the germline V gene (reference sequence). This CDR3 spans 15 amino acids. The CDR3 loop is CSARDGDVWLSGYTF.

The chain joins TRBV9 to TRBJ1-2; TCRdb outputs TRBD1, but without DNA this stays unchecked. CDR3 length: 15 residues. Germline loops: CDR1 SGDLS, CDR2 YYNGEE. This chain's CDR3 is CASSALGQDNYGYTF.

The rearrangement uses TRBV20-1 and TRBJ2-7; the TCRdb call, TRBD1, lacks DNA for checking. The germline V gene has CDR1 DFQATT and CDR2 SNEGSKA (reference sequence). The CDR3 totals 15 residues. CDR3 protein: CSARDLDSLSYEQYF.

The chain joins TRBV20-1 to TRBJ2-3; TCRdb selects TRBD2, and the lack of DNA leaves this call unchecked. There are 15 residues in the CDR3. Germline loops: CDR1 DFQATT, CDR2 SNEGSKA (reference sequence). CDR3: CSARVPGLEADTQYF.

J is TRBJ1-5 and V is TRBV5-6; TCRdb returns TRBD1, unconfirmable since there is no DNA. Germline V CDR1 and CDR2: SGHDT, YYEEEE. CDR3 length: 15 amino acids. CDR3 residues: CASSLAGGGNQPQHF. Filled out from reference TRBV5-6 and TRBJ1-5, the complete variable domain reads DAGVTQSPTHLIKTRGQQVTLRCSPKSGHDTVSWYQQALGQGPQFIFQYYEEEERQRGNFPDRFSGHQFPNYSSELNVNALLLGDSALYLCASSLAGGGNQPQHFGDGTRLSIL.

This chain joins TRBV6-2 or TRBV6-3 and TRBJ2-7; TCRdb designates TRBD1, a call that cannot be tested without DNA. The CDR3 loop spans 12 amino acids. CDR1 is MNHEY and CDR2 is SVGEGT in the germline V gene. The CDR3 region is CASWDPLYEQYF.